This TCR beta chain was recorded in a study of early T cells in non-severe SARS-CoV-2 infection. Each CDR3 protein is one row after TCRdb ran MiXCR on the 5' RACE reads. The sample lists under 85,000 distinct CDR3 sequences, 9.5% to 15% occurring once. The TCR was taken from an adult who was a healthcare worker with PCR-confirmed SARS-CoV-2 infection or an uninfected control (not recorded which). Sequencing was done on a sample of whole blood.

CDR3 sequence reads: CASSSGSGEQYF. CDR3 DNA sequence: TGTGCCAGCAGCTCGGGGTCTGGGGAGCAGTACTTC. The gene calls are TRBV7-6 and TRBJ2-7, with TRBD2 as a possible D gene (5 bases). Per the germline V gene, CDR1 is SGHVS and CDR2 is FNYEAQ. CDR3 length: 12 amino acids. With 4 bases removed from V and 7 bases from J, the gap between germline ends came to 11 bases.